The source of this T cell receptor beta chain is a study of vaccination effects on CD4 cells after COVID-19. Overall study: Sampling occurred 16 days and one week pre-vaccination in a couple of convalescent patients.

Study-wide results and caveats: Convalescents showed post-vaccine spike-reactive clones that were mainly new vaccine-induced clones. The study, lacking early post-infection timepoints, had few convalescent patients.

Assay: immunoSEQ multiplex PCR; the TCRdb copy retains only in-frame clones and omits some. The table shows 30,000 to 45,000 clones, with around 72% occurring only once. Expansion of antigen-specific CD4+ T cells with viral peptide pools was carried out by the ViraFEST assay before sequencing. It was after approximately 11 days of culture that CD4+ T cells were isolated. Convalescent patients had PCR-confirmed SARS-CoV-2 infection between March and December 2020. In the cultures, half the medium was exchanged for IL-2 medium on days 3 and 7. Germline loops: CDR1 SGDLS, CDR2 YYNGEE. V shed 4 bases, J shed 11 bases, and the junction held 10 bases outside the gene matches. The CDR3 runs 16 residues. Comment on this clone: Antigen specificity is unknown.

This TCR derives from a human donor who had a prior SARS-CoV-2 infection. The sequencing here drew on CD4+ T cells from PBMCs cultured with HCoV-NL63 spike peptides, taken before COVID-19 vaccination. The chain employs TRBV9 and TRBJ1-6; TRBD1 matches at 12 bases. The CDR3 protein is CASSPRDRGREAPLHF. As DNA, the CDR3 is TGTGCCAGCAGCCCCCGGGACAGGGGGCGGGAAGCACCCCTCCACTTT.